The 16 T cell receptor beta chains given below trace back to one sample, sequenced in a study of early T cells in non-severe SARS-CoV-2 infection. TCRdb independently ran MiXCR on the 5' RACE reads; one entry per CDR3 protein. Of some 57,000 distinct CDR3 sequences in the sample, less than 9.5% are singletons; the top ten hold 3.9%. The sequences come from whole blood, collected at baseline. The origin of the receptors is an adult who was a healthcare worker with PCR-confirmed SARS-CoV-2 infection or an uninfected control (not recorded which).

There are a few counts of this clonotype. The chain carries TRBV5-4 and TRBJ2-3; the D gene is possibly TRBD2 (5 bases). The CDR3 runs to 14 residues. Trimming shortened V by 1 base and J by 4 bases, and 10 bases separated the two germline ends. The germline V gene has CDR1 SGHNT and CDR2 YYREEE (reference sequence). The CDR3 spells CASSLTMGADTQYF. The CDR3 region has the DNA TGTGCCAGCAGCTTGACCATGGGAGCAGATACGCAGTATTTT.

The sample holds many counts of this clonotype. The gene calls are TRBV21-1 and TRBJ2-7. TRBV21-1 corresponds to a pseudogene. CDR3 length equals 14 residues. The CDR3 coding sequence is TGTGCCAGCAGCAAAGTTAACCGCCGGAGTGTGCAGTACTTC. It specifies CASSKVNRRSVQYF.

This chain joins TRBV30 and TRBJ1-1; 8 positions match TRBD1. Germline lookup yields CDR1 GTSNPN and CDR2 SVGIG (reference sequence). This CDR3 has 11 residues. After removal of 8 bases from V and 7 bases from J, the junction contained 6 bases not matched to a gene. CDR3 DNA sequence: TGTGCCGGACAGGGAACCGTTGAAGCTTTCTTT. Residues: CAGQGTVEAFF. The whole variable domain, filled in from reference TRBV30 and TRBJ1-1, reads SQTIHQWPATLVQPVGSPLSLECTVEGTSNPNLYWYRQAAGRGLQLLFYSVGIGQISSEVPQNLSASRPQDRQFILSSKKLLLSDSGFYLCAGQGTVEAFFGQGTRLTVV.

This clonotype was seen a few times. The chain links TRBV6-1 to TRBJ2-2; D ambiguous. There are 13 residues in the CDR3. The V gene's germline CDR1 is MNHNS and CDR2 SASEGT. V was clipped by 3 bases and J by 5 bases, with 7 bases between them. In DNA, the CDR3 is TGTGCCAGCAGTGAGGTGGAAACCGGGGAGCTGTTTTTT. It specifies CASSEVETGELFF.

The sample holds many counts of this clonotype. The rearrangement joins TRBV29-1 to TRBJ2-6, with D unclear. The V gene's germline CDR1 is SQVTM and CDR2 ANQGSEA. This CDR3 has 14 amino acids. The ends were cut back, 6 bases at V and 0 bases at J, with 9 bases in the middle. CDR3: CSVAVSSGANVLTF. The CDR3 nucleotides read TGCAGCGTCGCCGTCTCCTCTGGGGCCAACGTCCTGACTTTC.

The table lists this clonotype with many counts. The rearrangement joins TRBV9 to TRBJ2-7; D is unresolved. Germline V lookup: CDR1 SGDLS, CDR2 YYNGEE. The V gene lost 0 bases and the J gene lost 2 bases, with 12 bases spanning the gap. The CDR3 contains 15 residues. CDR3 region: CASSVEGGRTYEQYF. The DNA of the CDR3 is TGTGCCAGCAGCGTAGAAGGCGGCAGGACCTACGAGCAGTACTTC.

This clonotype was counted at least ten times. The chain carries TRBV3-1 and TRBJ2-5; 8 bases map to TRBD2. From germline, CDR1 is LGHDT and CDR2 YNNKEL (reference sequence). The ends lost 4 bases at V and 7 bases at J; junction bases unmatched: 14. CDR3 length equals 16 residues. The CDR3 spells CASSPLTGGTRGTQYF. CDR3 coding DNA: TGTGCCAGCAGCCCCCTTACGGGGGGGACAAGAGGGACCCAGTACTTC.

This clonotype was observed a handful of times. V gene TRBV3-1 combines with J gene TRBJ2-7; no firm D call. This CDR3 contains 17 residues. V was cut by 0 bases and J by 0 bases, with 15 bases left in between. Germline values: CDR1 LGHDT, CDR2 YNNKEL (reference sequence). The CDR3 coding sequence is TGTGCCAGCAGCCAAGACCCGTGGGCGGAATTCTCCTACGAGCAGTACTTC. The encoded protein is CASSQDPWAEFSYEQYF.

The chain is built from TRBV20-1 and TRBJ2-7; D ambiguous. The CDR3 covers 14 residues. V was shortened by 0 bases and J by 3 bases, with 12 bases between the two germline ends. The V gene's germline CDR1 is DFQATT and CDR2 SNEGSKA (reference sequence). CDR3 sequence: CSARESRRIYEQYF. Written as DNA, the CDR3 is TGCAGTGCTAGAGAGTCGCGACGGATCTACGAGCAGTACTTC.

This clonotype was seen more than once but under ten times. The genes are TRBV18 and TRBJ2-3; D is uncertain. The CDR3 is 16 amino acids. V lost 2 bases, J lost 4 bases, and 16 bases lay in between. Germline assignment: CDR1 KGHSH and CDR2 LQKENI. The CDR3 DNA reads TGTGCCAGCTCACCAAGGGCCTCTTCTGGATCAGATACGCAGTATTTT. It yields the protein CASSPRASSGSDTQYF.

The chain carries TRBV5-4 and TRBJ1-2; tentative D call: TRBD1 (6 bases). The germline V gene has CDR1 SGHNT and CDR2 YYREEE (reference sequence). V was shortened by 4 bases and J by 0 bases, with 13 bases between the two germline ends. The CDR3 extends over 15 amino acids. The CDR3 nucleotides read TGTGCCAGCAGCGGTAACAGGGCAACTAACTATGGCTACACCTTC. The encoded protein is CASSGNRATNYGYTF.

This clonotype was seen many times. CDR3 coding DNA: TGTGCCAGCAGTGAAGCGGGTGGGACTAGCAATCAGCCCCAGCATTTT. It translates to CASSEAGGTSNQPQHF. The chain is built from TRBV6-1 and TRBJ1-5; the D gene is possibly TRBD1 (5 bases). CDR1 MNHNS and CDR2 SASEGT come from the germline V gene. CDR3 length: 16 residues. V was cut by 0 bases and J by 0 bases, with 9 bases left in between.

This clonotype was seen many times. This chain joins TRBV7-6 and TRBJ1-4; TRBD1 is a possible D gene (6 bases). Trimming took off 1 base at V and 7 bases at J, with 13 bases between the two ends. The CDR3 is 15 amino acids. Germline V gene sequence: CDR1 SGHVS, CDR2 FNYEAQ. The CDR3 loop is CASSLGTRGSEKLFF. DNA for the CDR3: TGTGCCAGCAGCTTAGGTACCAGGGGATCTGAAAAACTGTTTTTT.

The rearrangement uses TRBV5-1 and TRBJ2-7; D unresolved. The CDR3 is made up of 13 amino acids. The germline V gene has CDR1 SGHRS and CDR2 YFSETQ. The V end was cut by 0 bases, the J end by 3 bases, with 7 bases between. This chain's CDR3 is CASSLAQSYEQYF. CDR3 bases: TGCGCCAGCAGCTTGGCCCAAAGCTACGAGCAGTACTTC.

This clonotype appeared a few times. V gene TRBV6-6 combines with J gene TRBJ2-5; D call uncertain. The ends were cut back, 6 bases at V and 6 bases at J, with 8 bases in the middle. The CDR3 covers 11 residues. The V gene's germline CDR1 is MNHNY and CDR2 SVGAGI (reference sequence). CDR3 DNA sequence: TGTGCCAGCAGAGACGAAAAGACCCAGTACTTC. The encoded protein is CASRDEKTQYF.

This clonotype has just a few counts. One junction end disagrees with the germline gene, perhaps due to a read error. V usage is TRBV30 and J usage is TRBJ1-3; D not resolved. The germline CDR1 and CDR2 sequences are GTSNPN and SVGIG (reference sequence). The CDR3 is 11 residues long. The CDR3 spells CECRSGNTIYF. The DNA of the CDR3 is TGCGAATGTAGGTCTGGAAACACCATATATTTT.